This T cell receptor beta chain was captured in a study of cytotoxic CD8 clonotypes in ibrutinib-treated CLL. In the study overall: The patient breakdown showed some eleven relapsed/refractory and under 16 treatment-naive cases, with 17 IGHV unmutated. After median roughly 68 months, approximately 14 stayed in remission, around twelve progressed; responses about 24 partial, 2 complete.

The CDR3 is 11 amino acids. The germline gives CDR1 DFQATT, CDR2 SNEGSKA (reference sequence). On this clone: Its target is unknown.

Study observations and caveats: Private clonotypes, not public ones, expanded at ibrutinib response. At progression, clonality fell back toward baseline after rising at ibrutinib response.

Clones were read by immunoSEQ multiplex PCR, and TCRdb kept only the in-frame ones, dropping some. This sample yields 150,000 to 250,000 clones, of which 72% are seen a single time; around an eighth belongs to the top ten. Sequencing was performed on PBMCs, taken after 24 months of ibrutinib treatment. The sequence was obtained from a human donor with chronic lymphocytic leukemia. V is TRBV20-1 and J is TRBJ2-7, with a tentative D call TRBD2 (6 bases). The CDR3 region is CMASAAGEQYF. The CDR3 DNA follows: TGCATGGCTAGCGCCGCTGGGGAGCAGTACTTC.